These 20 T cell receptor beta chains came from one sample sequenced in a study of memory CD4+ T cells and cytomegalovirus serostatus. The sort gate was single viable CD3+CD4+CD8-CD45RO+ cells for memory CD4+ T cells. Profiling relied on immunoSEQ multiplex PCR, and the TCRdb table lists in-frame clones only, not all of them. This repertoire shows 45,000 to 50,000 clones, 60% to 80% found once; its top ten account for roughly 0.6%. Sequencing used memory CD4+ T cells from blood. Source of these receptors: an adult in good health and CMV-seronegative.

The chain uses TRBV7-6 and TRBJ2-5, with 8 bases identical to TRBD1. V dropped 4 bases and J dropped 6; count of bases not matched to a gene: 7. CDR3 length: 14 amino acids. Germline V CDR1 and CDR2: SGHVS, FNYEAQ. The CDR3 sequence is CASSSRTGRQTQYF. The CDR3 DNA is TGTGCCAGCAGCTCCCGGACAGGGCGGCAGACCCAGTACTTC.

The chain employs TRBV5-6 and TRBJ1-1; 7 bases are a match to TRBD1. The CDR3 runs to 13 residues. Germline-derived CDR1 and CDR2 are SGHDT and YYEEEE. The trim removed 4 bases at V and 7 bases at J, leaving 7 bases unmatched. Here the CDR3 reads CASSTGVSNEAFF. CDR3 coding DNA: TGTGCCAGCAGCACAGGGGTAAGCAATGAAGCTTTCTTT.

V and J are TRBV6-5 and TRBJ2-7; TRBD2 matches 7 bases. The CDR3 has 14 residues. Unmatched junction bases numbered 7, after V lost 4 bases and J lost 4 bases. Germline CDR1 and CDR2: MNHEY and SVGAGI. The chain's CDR3 is CASSSNSGPYEQYF. CDR3 coding DNA: TGTGCCAGCAGTTCGAATAGCGGGCCTTACGAGCAGTACTTC.

V is TRBV30 and J is TRBJ2-3, with 10 bases fitting TRBD2. Germline CDR1 and CDR2: GTSNPN and SVGIG (reference sequence). The V and J ends lost 6 bases and 4 bases, in that order; junction bases with no gene match: 7. This CDR3 spans 14 amino acids. CDR3: CACPIAGGPDTQYF. CDR3 DNA sequence: TGTGCCTGCCCTATAGCGGGGGGACCAGATACGCAGTATTTT.

This clone appeared a few times. V is TRBV10-3 and J is TRBJ2-3; D unresolved. Trimming removed 2 bases from V and 6 bases from J, with 9 bases in between. The CDR3 is made up of 13 amino acids. Germline lookup yields CDR1 ENHRY and CDR2 SYGVKD. The CDR3 nucleotides read TGTGCCATCAGTGAGGGTAGCAGGGATACGCAGTATTTT. As protein: CAISEGSRDTQYF.

CDR3 in DNA: TGTGCCAGCAGCTTGACAGGGGGCGAAGGCTACACCTTC. Its translation: CASSLTGGEGYTF. V usage is TRBV5-4 and J usage is TRBJ1-2, with TRBD1 identical over 9 bases. The germline gives CDR1 SGHNT, CDR2 YYREEE (reference sequence). This CDR3 is 13 amino acids long. V gave up 1 base and J gave up 8 bases; unmatched junction bases: 3.

CDR3 in DNA: TGTGCCAGCAGCTCCCTGGGCAACATCTACGAGCAGTACTTC. It codes for CASSSLGNIYEQYF. This sequence joins TRBV7-9 and TRBJ2-7; D unclear. Germline assignment: CDR1 SEHNR and CDR2 FQNEAQ (reference sequence). The CDR3 is 14 residues long. Trimming removed 4 bases at V and 3 bases at J, with 13 bases between.

The rearrangement links TRBV30 to TRBJ2-7; tentative D call: TRBD2 (6 bases). V lost 4 bases to trimming and J lost 1 base, with 11 bases between them. This CDR3 region has 13 residues. The germline V gene has CDR1 GTSNPN and CDR2 SVGIG (reference sequence). The CDR3: CAWNKGLSYEQYF. For the CDR3, the DNA is TGTGCCTGGAATAAGGGACTTTCCTACGAGCAGTACTTC.

V and J are TRBV6-6 and TRBJ1-6; D might be TRBD1 (5 bases). The V end was cut by 2 bases, the J end by 10 bases, with 18 bases between. Germline assignment: CDR1 MNHNY and CDR2 SVGAGI (reference sequence). The CDR3 has 16 residues. CDR3 nucleotide sequence: TGTGCCAGCAGTTACCCGCAGGACACTATCAGCTCACCCCTCCACTTT. This codes for CASSYPQDTISSPLHF.

The chain couples TRBV5-4 to TRBJ2-1, with 11 bases identical to TRBD2. Looked up from germline, CDR1 is SGHNT and CDR2 is YYREEE (reference sequence). With 4 bases clipped from V and 5 bases from J, the junction kept 8 bases outside the gene matches. The CDR3 spans 16 residues. The CDR3 sequence: CASSPGLAGWDNEQFF. The CDR3 bases are TGTGCCAGCAGCCCAGGACTAGCGGGTTGGGACAATGAGCAGTTCTTC.

The sample holds one count of this clone. This sequence joins TRBV18 and TRBJ2-7, with TRBD1 matching 7 bases. V was clipped by 3 bases and J by 4 bases; unmatched bases: 6. This CDR3 has 14 amino acids. CDR1 is KGHSH and CDR2 is LQKENI in the germline V gene. CDR3 in amino acids: CASSPPGTEYEQYF. CDR3 DNA: TGTGCCAGCTCACCTCCCGGGACAGAATACGAGCAGTACTTC.

V and J are TRBV6-6 and TRBJ2-5, with TRBD2 matching 8 bases. The CDR3 consists of 15 residues. In germline, CDR1 is MNHNY, CDR2 SVGAGI (reference sequence). The V gene end was trimmed by 7 bases and the J gene end by 4 bases; junction bases not matched to a gene: 11. CDR3 DNA: TGTGCCAGCACTGACAGGCTAGCGGGCGGAGAGACCCAGTACTTC. Translating it yields CASTDRLAGGETQYF.

A few counts support this clone. The chain employs TRBV28 and TRBJ1-5; 11 bases line up with TRBD1. The CDR3 runs 13 residues. The ends lost 5 bases at V and 7 bases at J; junction bases unmatched: 1. The germline CDR1 and CDR2 sequences are MDHEN and SYDVKM. The DNA of the CDR3 is TGTGCCAGCAGTGGGGACAGGGGGCAGCCCCAGCATTTT. Residues: CASSGDRGQPQHF.

The chain carries TRBV5-6 and TRBJ2-7; no firm D call. Trimming left V 4 bases short and J 2 bases short, with 16 bases between. Germline CDR1 reads SGHDT; CDR2 reads YYEEEE. The CDR3 has 15 amino acids. The CDR3, as DNA: TGTGCCAGCAGCCCTATGCGAGATCCTCCCTACGAGCAGTACTTC. Translating it yields CASSPMRDPPYEQYF.

The J gene is TRBJ2-4, the V gene TRBV5-6; 8 positions agree with TRBD2. Trimming cost V 0 bases and J 8 bases; bases outside gene matches: 10. Germline-derived CDR1 and CDR2 are SGHDT and YYEEEE. This CDR3 spans 16 amino acids. Written as DNA, the CDR3 is TGTGCCAGCAGCTTGGCAGGTAGCGGGGCTCTCGACATTCAGTACTTC. Translation: CASSLAGSGALDIQYF.

The genes are TRBV6-1 and TRBJ1-1; the D is unclear. The V end lost 2 bases, the J end lost 5 bases, and 15 bases lay between the germline ends. This CDR3 has 15 residues. The germline gives CDR1 MNHNS, CDR2 SASEGT. CDR3 loop: CASSENFGRRTEAFF. Here the CDR3 DNA reads TGTGCCAGCAGTGAAAACTTCGGTCGTAGGACTGAAGCTTTCTTT.

This chain uses TRBV9 with TRBJ2-6, with D unclear. The germline gives CDR1 SGDLS, CDR2 YYNGEE. The length of the CDR3 is 15 residues. Trimming cost V 0 bases and J 4 bases, with 8 bases left between them. DNA for the CDR3: TGTGCCAGCAGCGTAGGTTCTCTGGGGGCCAACGTCCTGACTTTC. Translated: CASSVGSLGANVLTF.

The chain combines TRBV9 with TRBJ2-3; the match to TRBD2 covers 13 bases. Trimming cost V 3 bases and J 2 bases; bases outside gene matches: 6. The V gene's germline CDR1 is SGDLS and CDR2 YYNGEE. CDR3 size: 17 residues. The CDR3 sequence is CASSAGTSGVNTDTQYF. In DNA form, the CDR3 reads TGTGCCAGCAGCGCCGGGACTAGCGGGGTCAACACAGATACGCAGTATTTT.

The chain employs TRBV5-1 and TRBJ1-3; weak D call: TRBD1 (5 bases). The CDR3 is 16 residues long. V gave up 0 bases and J gave up 4 bases, with 14 bases separating them. The germline V gene encodes CDR1 SGHRS and CDR2 YFSETQ. CDR3 coding DNA: TGCGCCAGCAGCTTGGATGGAGGGGCCGGCGGAAACACCATATATTTT. Translation gives CASSLDGGAGGNTIYF. The whole variable domain, filled in from reference TRBV5-1 and TRBJ1-3, reads KAGVTQTPRYLIKTRGQQVTLSCSPISGHRSVSWYQQTPGQGLQFLFEYFSETQRNKGNFPGRFSGRQFSNSRSEMNVSTLELGDSALYLCASSLDGGAGGNTIYFGEGSWLTVV.

The chain combines TRBV19 with TRBJ1-6, with 8 bases lining up with TRBD1. CDR3 length: 14 amino acids. After removal of 9 bases from V and 10 bases from J, the junction contained 11 bases not matched to a gene. Per the germline V gene, CDR1 is LNHDA and CDR2 is SQIVND (reference sequence). CDR3 sequence reads: CASRQGRFGSPLHF. CDR3 nucleotide sequence: TGTGCCAGCAGACAGGGGAGGTTCGGGTCACCCCTCCACTTT.